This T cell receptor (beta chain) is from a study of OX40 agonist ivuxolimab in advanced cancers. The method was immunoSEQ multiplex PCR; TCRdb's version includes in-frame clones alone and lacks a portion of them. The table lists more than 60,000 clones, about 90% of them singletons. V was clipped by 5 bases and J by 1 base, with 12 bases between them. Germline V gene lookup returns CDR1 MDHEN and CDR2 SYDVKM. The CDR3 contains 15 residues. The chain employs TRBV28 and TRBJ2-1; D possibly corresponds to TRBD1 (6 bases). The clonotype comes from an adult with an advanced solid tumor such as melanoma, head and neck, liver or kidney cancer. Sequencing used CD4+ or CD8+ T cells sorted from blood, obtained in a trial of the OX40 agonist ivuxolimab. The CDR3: CASSPPQGSYNEQFF. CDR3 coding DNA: TGTGCCAGCAGTCCACCTCAGGGGTCCTACAATGAGCAGTTCTTC.